This T cell receptor (beta chain) was sequenced during a study of neurological immune-mediated disorders. In its sample, this clonotype was seen many times. Trimming cost V 4 bases and J 8 bases; bases outside gene matches: 5. The germline gives CDR1 LGHNA, CDR2 YNFKEQ. CDR3 length: 14 amino acids. Each CDR3 protein gets one entry after TCRdb re-called the 5' RACE reads with MiXCR. The table has about 60,000 distinct CDR3 sequences, roughly 10% seen once; the top ten hold around an eighth. The time point is: longitudinal time-point 2. Healthy control samples came from blood bank volunteers in Maryland, USA. The unsorted libraries were generated from a total of 2 million PBMCs, which had been stored in RNAlater at -80 C.

The specimen sequenced was PBMCs. This TCR was recovered from a man aged 30 to 45 in good health. This sequence joins TRBV4-2 and TRBJ1-4, with TRBD1 matching 9 bases. CDR3 loop: CASSPPDRGEKLFF. CDR3 sequence (DNA): TGTGCCAGCAGCCCTCCGGACAGGGGCGAAAAACTGTTTTTT.